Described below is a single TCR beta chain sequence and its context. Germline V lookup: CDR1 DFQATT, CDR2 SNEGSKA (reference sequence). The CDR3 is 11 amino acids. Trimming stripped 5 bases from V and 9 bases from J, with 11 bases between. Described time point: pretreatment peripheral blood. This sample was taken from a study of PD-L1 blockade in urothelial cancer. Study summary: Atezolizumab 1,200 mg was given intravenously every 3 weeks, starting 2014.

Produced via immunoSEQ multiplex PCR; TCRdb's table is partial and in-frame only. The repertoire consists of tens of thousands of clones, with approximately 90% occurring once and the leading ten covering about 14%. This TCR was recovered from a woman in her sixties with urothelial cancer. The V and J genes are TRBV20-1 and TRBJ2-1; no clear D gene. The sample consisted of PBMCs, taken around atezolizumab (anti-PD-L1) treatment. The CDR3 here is CSASKKREQFF. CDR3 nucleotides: TGCAGTGCTTCTAAAAAGCGTGAGCAGTTCTTC.